The clone carrying this TCR beta chain was recorded many times. Its antigen is still unknown. Sequencing libraries for TCR beta were prepared with iRepertoire HTBI primers and Arm-PCR of CDR3 regions. One entry per CDR3 protein results from TCRdb running MiXCR on the multiplex PCR reads. The sample contains some 250,000 distinct CDR3 sequences, around 18% of which appear only once. The CDR3 is 12 residues long. Germline V lookup: CDR1 SNHLY, CDR2 FYNNEI. Deletions cut 6 bases from V and 5 bases from J, with 10 bases between. The entry originates in a study of regulatory T cells in long-lasting Graves disease. Study-wide findings and caveats: Only a small sample size was used, which may have cut accuracy. Examination was confined to peripheral blood, excluding thyroid tissue.

Regarding time point: newly diagnosed GD, antithyroid drugs for less than 3 months. With RNA extracted from PBMCs as input, the TCR library was made. Separately, the same data were catalogued under a study of T cells in Graves' hyperthyroidism and ophthalmopathy. As that report states: Uncontrolled infection, other autoimmune disease, pregnancy and lactation each barred patients from inclusion. HTBI primers were used for first-round RT-PCR of the TCR CDR3.

This TCR was sampled from a woman aged 25 to 39 with Graves disease. This chain uses TRBV2 with TRBJ1-2; no clear D. The source was peripheral blood mononuclear cells (PBMCs), collected at new diagnosis, from a patient treated with antithyroid drugs. As DNA, the CDR3 is TGTGCCAGCAGCGCCGCCGGTTATGGCTACACCTTC. Its translation: CASSAAGYGYTF.